These 19 T cell receptor beta chains were sequenced from one sample in a study of blood T cell repertoires in COVID-19. The protocol was immunoSEQ multiplex PCR, while the TCRdb copy is restricted to in-frame clones and leaves out a portion. The sample contains tens of thousands of clones, roughly 71% of which appear only once. The sample taken for sequencing was peripheral blood. The receptors derive from a woman of 80 years or more with acute or convalescent COVID-19.

This clone was seen a handful of times. The genes are TRBV2 and TRBJ2-2; D call uncertain. The CDR3 runs to 13 residues. Between the trimmed V and J ends, which lost 9 bases and 5 bases, there was a span of 13 bases. Germline CDR1 is SNHLY and CDR2 is FYNNEI. The CDR3 DNA sequence: TGTGCCAGGGGCTCCCTTGGGACCGGGGAGCTGTTTTTT. Residues: CARGSLGTGELFF.

The gene calls are TRBV24-1 and TRBJ1-2; tentative D call: TRBD1 (6 bases). The length of the CDR3 is 15 residues. Between the trimmed V and J ends, which lost 4 bases and 4 bases, there was a span of 15 bases. Germline lookup yields CDR1 KGHDR and CDR2 SFDVKD. CDR3 loop: CATSEARDKSYGYTF. CDR3 nucleotide sequence: TGTGCCACCAGTGAGGCACGGGACAAATCCTATGGCTACACCTTC.

The V call is TRBV2, the J call TRBJ1-3; D unclear. This CDR3 contains 14 residues. The germline gives CDR1 SNHLY, CDR2 FYNNEI. Trimming removed 7 bases from V and 0 bases from J, with 10 bases in between. The CDR3 DNA reads TGTGCCAGCAAACCCGGGTACTCTGGAAACACCATATATTTT. Residues: CASKPGYSGNTIYF.

The chain couples TRBV7-8 to TRBJ2-1; TRBD2 aligns across 8 bases. V lost 1 base, J lost 8 bases, and 10 bases stayed unmatched. The CDR3 length is 16 residues. The germline gives CDR1 SGHVS, CDR2 FQNEAQ. CDR3 in amino acids: CASSLVSGGYWDEQFF. The CDR3 nucleotides are TGTGCCAGCAGCTTAGTGTCGGGAGGGTATTGGGATGAGCAGTTCTTC.

V and J are TRBV19 and TRBJ2-1; 11 bases agree with TRBD2. V gave up 2 bases and J gave up 8 bases; unmatched junction bases: 14. Germline CDR1 LNHDA, CDR2 SQIVND (reference sequence). This CDR3 has 18 amino acids. The CDR3, as DNA: TGTGCCAGTAGTATAAACCGGGGACTAGCGGCCTTGGGCGATGAGCAGTTCTTC. Translated, it gives CASSINRGLAALGDEQFF. The variable domain in full, completed from reference TRBV19 and TRBJ2-1, reads DGGITQSPKYLFRKEGQNVTLSCEQNLNHDAMYWYRQDPGQGLRLIYYSQIVNDFQKGDIAEGYSVSREKKESFPLTVTSAQKNPTAFYLCASSINRGLAALGDEQFFGPGTRLTVL.

The chain employs TRBV4-3 and TRBJ2-1, with D possibly being TRBD2 (6 bases). The CDR3 runs 15 residues. The germline V gene has CDR1 LGHNA and CDR2 YSLEER. With 0 bases removed from V and 0 bases from J, the gap between germline ends came to 6 bases. The CDR3 bases are TGCGCCAGCAGCCAAGAACTAGCCTCCTACAATGAGCAGTTCTTC. Translated, it gives CASSQELASYNEQFF.

The chain joins TRBV3-1 (or the pseudogene TRBV3-2) to TRBJ1-1, with 7 positions matching TRBD1. The V gene end was trimmed by 5 bases and the J gene end by 1 base; junction bases not matched to a gene: 13. Germline CDR1 LGHDT, CDR2 YNNKEL (reference sequence). The CDR3 is 17 amino acids. Written as DNA, the CDR3 is TGTGCCAGCAGCGCCGACAGGGATGTGTGGTCGAACACTGAAGCTTTCTTT. It encodes CASSADRDVWSNTEAFF.

This clone was observed once. The chain carries TRBV7-2 and TRBJ2-3; TRBD2 matches 7 bases. The CDR3 contains 17 residues. After removal of 6 bases from V and 4 bases from J, the junction contained 16 bases not matched to a gene. From germline, CDR1 is SGHTA and CDR2 FQGNSA. As DNA, the CDR3 is TGTGCCAGCAGTCTTAGGTCGGGACTAAGGCTTTCAGATACGCAGTATTTT. This gives the protein CASSLRSGLRLSDTQYF.

In this sample, this clone turned up a few times. This chain links TRBV10-1 with TRBJ2-1; D gene unclear. The CDR3 consists of 15 residues. Germline V CDR1 and CDR2: WNHNN, SYGVQD (reference sequence). Trimming shortened V by 4 bases and J by 7 bases, and 17 bases separated the two germline ends. CDR3 nucleotide sequence: TGCGCCAGCAGTGGAGGTGTCCCGCCCGGGAATGAGCAGTTCTTC. Translation gives CASSGGVPPGNEQFF.

This clone was picked up a small number of times. The chain combines TRBV3-1 (or the pseudogene TRBV3-2) with TRBJ1-4; 7 nucleotides line up with TRBD1. Trimming removed 1 base from V and 7 bases from J; junction bases left unmatched: 9. There are 16 residues in the CDR3. The V gene's germline CDR1 is LGHDT and CDR2 YNNKEL (reference sequence). DNA of the CDR3: TGTGCCAGCAGCCAAGGCGGAGGGGGCGCGGGTGAAAAACTGTTTTTT. This translates into CASSQGGGGAGEKLFF.

V gene TRBV29-1 combines with J gene TRBJ1-1; 9 bases are shared with TRBD1. V was clipped by 3 bases and J by 10 bases; unmatched bases: 9. The CDR3 is 13 amino acids. Germline CDR1 SQVTM, CDR2 ANQGSEA. CDR3: CSVEAGQGVGAFF. Here the CDR3 DNA reads TGCAGCGTTGAGGCGGGACAGGGAGTAGGAGCTTTCTTT. The full variable domain, rest sourced from reference TRBV29-1 and TRBJ1-1, is SAVISQKPSRDICQRGTSLTIQCQVDSQVTMMFWYRQQPGQSLTLIATANQGSEATYESGFVIDKFPISRPNLTFSTLTVSNMSPEDSSIYLCSVEAGQGVGAFFGQGTRLTVV.

The CDR3 coding sequence is TGTGCCAGCAGCCAAGACCAGGGTATAGGGACCGGGGAGCTGTTTTTT. Residues: CASSQDQGIGTGELFF. The chain links TRBV4-2 to TRBJ2-2, with D possibly matching TRBD1 (5 bases). V lost 0 bases and J lost 5, with 13 bases in between. Germline loops: CDR1 LGHNA, CDR2 YNFKEQ. The CDR3 is 16 residues long.

The chain is built from TRBV28 and TRBJ2-1, with 7 positions matching TRBD2. In germline, CDR1 is MDHEN, CDR2 SYDVKM. This CDR3 has 13 residues. Trimming removed 1 base from V and 8 bases from J; junction bases left unmatched: 2. The CDR3 is CASSLSGRDEQFF. In DNA form, the CDR3 reads TGTGCCAGCAGTTTATCTGGGAGGGATGAGCAGTTCTTC.

V is TRBV28 and J is TRBJ2-5; D is perhaps TRBD1 (6 bases). The germline V gene encodes CDR1 MDHEN and CDR2 SYDVKM. V shed 4 bases and J shed 5 bases, with 29 bases lying between them. The length of the CDR3 is 19 residues. The CDR3 nucleotides read TGTGCCAGCAGTTCAAGGATGACCTGGGACACTGAGATGGGGGAGACCCAGTACTTC. This sequence encodes CASSSRMTWDTEMGETQYF.

The rearrangement links TRBV4-2 to TRBJ1-1; possible D gene TRBD1, 6 bases. This CDR3 comprises 16 residues. The germline V gene has CDR1 LGHNA and CDR2 YNFKEQ. The V end was cut by 4 bases, the J end by 1 base, with 16 bases between. CDR3: CASSPAGGPQNTEAFF. The CDR3, as DNA: TGTGCCAGCAGCCCGGCGGGGGGGCCCCAGAACACTGAAGCTTTCTTT.

The chain joins TRBV9 to TRBJ2-7, with a tentative D call TRBD2 (6 bases). Germline CDR1 and CDR2: SGDLS and YYNGEE. V lost 4 bases to trimming and J lost 9 bases, with 17 bases between them. This CDR3 is 13 amino acids long. CDR3 DNA: TGTGCCAGCAGCACCGGGACGGACTACCTGCAGTACTTC. Translation gives CASSTGTDYLQYF. The variable domain in full, with the rest retrieved from reference TRBV9 and TRBJ2-7, is DSGVTQTPKHLITATGQRVTLRCSPRSGDLSVYWYQQSLDQGLQFLIQYYNGEERAKGNILERFSAQQFPDLHSELNLSSLELGDSALYFCASSTGTDYLQYFGPGTRLTVT.

This clone was seen only a few times. This rearrangement joins TRBV4-2 to TRBJ2-1; 11 nucleotides line up with TRBD1. The germline V gene encodes CDR1 LGHNA and CDR2 YNFKEQ. V lost 6 bases and J lost 6; bases outside the gene matches: 7. CDR3 length: 15 amino acids. The CDR3 sequence: CASRRTGGQGNEQFF. CDR3 coding DNA: TGTGCCAGCAGACGGACAGGGGGCCAGGGCAATGAGCAGTTCTTC.

This chain connects TRBV11-3 to TRBJ2-7; D ambiguous. V was shortened by 1 base and J by 9 bases, with 13 bases between the two germline ends. CDR3 length: 13 residues. Per germline, CDR1 SGHNT and CDR2 YENEEA. The CDR3 here is CASSLVITGGQYF. CDR3 sequence (DNA): TGTGCCAGCAGCTTAGTGATTACCGGCGGGCAGTACTTC. The full variable domain, in which reference TRBV11-3 and TRBJ2-7 provide the parts outside the CDR3, is EAGVVQSPRYKIIEKKQPVAFWCNPISGHNTLYWYLQNLGQGPELLIRYENEEAVDDSQLPKDRFSAERLKGVDSTLKIQPAELGDSAVYLCASSLVITGGQYFGPGTRLTVT.

The chain employs TRBV18 and TRBJ2-7; TRBD2 is a possible D gene (6 bases). Germline loops: CDR1 KGHSH, CDR2 LQKENI. The CDR3 length is 15 residues. V lost 5 bases and J lost 5, with 19 bases in between. The chain's CDR3 is CASSGFGGATHEQYF. In DNA form, the CDR3 reads TGTGCCAGCTCAGGTTTCGGCGGGGCTACTCACGAGCAGTACTTC.